This T cell receptor beta chain came from a study of cytomegalovirus exposure and HLA in healthy donors. Points from the study as a whole: Versus the approximately 700-donor mean, an Asian-associated ancestry cluster reportedly showed fewer N-insertions in a later analysis.

Amplification used 60 Vbeta primers and 13 Jbeta primers. Produced via immunoSEQ multiplex PCR; TCRdb's table is partial and in-frame only. In the table there are tens of thousands of clones, 62% of which are singletons. Concerning this clone itself: Its matching antigen is unknown.

The source of this sequence is a male donor in good health and CMV-seropositive. The sample comprised PBMCs.

The CDR3 sequence: CASSFEVDQPQHF. CDR3 sequence (DNA): TGTGCCAGCAGTTTCGAGGTGGATCAGCCCCAGCATTTT. The gene calls are TRBV6-5 and TRBJ1-5; D uncertain. Germline assignment: CDR1 MNHEY and CDR2 SVGAGI. The V gene lost 4 bases and the J gene lost 5 bases, with 9 bases spanning the gap. The CDR3 totals 13 residues.